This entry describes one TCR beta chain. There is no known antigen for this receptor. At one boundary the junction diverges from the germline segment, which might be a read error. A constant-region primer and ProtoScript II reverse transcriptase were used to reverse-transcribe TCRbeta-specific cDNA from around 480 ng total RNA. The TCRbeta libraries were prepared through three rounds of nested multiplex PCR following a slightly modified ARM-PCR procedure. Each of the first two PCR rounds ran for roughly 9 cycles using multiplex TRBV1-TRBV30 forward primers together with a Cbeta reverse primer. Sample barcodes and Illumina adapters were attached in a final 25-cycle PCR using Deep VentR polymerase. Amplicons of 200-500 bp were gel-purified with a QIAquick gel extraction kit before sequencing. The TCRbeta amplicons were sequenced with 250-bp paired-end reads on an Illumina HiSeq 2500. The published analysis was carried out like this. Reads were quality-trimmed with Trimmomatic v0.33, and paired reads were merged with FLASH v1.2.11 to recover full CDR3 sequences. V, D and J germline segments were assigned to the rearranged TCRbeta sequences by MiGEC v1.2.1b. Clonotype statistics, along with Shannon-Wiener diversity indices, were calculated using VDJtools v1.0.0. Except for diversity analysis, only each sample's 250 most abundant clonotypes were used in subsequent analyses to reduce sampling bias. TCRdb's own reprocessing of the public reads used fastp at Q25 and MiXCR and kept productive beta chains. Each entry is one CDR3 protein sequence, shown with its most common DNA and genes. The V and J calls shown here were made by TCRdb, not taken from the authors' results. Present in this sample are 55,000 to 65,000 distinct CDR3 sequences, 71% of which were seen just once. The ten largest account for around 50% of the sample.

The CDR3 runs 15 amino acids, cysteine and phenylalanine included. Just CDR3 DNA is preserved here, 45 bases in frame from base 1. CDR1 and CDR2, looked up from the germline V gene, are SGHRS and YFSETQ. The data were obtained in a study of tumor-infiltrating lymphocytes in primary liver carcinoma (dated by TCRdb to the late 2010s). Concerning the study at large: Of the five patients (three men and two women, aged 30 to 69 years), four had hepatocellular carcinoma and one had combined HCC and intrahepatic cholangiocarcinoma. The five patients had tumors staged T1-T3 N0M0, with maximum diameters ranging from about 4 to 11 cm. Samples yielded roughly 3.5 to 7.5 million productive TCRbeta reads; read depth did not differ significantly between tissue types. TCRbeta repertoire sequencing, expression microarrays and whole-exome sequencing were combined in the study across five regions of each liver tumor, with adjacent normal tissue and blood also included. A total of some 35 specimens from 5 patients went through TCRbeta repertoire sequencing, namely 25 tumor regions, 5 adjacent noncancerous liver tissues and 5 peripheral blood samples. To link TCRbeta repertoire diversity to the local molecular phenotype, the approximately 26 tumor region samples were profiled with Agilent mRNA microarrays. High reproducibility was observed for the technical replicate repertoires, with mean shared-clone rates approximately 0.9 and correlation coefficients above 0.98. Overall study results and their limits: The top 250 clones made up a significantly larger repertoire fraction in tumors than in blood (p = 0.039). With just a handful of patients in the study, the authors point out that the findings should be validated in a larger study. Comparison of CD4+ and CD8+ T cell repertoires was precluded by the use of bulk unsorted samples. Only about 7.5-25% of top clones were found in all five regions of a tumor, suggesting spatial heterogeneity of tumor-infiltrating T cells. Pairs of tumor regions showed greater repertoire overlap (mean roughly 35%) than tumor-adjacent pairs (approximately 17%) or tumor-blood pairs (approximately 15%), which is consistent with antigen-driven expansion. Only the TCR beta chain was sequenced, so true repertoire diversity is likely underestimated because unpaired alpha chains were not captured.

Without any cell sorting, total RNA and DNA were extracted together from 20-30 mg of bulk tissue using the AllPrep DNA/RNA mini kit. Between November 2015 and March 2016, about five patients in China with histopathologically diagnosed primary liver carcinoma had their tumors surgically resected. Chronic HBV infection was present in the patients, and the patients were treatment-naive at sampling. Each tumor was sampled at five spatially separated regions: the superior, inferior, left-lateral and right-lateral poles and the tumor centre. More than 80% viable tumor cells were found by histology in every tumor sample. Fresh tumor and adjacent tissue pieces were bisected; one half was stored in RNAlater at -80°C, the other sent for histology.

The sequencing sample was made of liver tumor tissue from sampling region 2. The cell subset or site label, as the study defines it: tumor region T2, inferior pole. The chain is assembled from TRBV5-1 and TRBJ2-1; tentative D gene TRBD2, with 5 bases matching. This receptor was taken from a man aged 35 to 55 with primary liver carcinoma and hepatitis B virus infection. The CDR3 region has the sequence CASSVRLYSYNEQFF. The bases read TGCGCCAGCAGCGTACGACTATACTCCTACAATGAGCAGTTCTTT.